This entry features one T cell receptor beta chain sequence. The antigen this receptor binds is unknown. No base qualities exist here, and no much larger clone lies one base off it. In total, approximately 690 healthy bone marrow donors made up the cohort. At the time of sampling, every cohort member was nominally healthy, though immune exposures that went unrecorded were likely present. The donor was CMV seronegative and belonged to the group of under 400 seronegative cohort members. Each donor provided a peripheral blood sample, and peripheral blood mononuclear cells were used for TCR beta sequencing. The Qiagen DNeasy Blood Extraction Kit was used to extract genomic DNA from the blood cell samples. The data originate from a study of cytomegalovirus exposure and HLA in healthy donors (dated 2017 in TCRdb). With respect to the entire study: In an earlier analysis of 587 of the donors, approximately 260 Gb of sequence data and 100 million or so unique TCR beta sequences from about 190 million T cells were reported. Approximately 300 gigabases of sequencing data and 75 million to 85 million unique TCR sequences made up an early release that covered fewer than 650 HLA-typed donors. The genetic ancestry cluster associated with self-reported Caucasian donors included 81% of the approximately 410 genotyped donors. The study aimed to test whether cataloging public T cell receptors could reveal signatures of past pathogen exposure. The T cell repertoires of under 750 subjects were profiled by immunosequencing and related to cytomegalovirus serostatus. In addition to the first cohort of 650 to 800 subjects, a separate validation cohort of approximately 110 different subjects was used. To predict cytomegalovirus infection status, the study brought together high-throughput TCR immunosequencing, statistical association of individual TCRs with disease status, and machine learning. In a later analysis, previously published TCR beta repertoires from 600 to 850 donors were re-analyzed and high-resolution HLA genotyping was added so that TCR occurrence patterns could be studied. In the later analysis, no new phenotypic data were used to find candidate immune exposures; instead, reliance was placed on TCR beta sequences and their occurrence across donors. An earlier analysis of approximately 630 of the donors applied high-throughput TCR beta sequencing to assess whether each TCR beta V gene segment acted as functional or pseudogenic. Donor age, sex, ethnicity and CMV serostatus were compiled together with the repertoire data. A later genetic analysis used genome-wide SNP genotypes for about 65% of the 666 donors, treating that subset as a discovery cohort. All discovery cohort repertoires had been generated on a single sequencing platform. Both class I and class II loci were covered by HLA typing, at four-digit resolution. Typing coverage differed by locus: A, B, C, DRB1 and DQB1 were typed in roughly 620-640 donors, DQA1 in roughly 510, DPA1 in around 580, and DPB1 in roughly 470. Roughly 5 DR-DQ haplotypes were treated as single units for association and clustering because of strong linkage in the cohort. Among some 410 genotyped donors of the cohort, an average of approximately 240,000 unique TCR beta nucleotide sequences was sequenced per donor, of which roughly 17% were non-productive.

The investigation overall reported the following: A few of the identified cytomegalovirus-associated TCR beta chains were confirmed in vitro to be specific for cytomegalovirus antigens. Most TCR sequences were observed very rarely across donors, whereas some public TCRs were present in many individuals. Sequencing depth was assumed to be roughly uniform across donors in the presence/absence analyses, though that assumption may not hold. A group of highly shared sequence variants was considered likely to be a technical artifact of the sequencing pipeline. In an earlier analysis of 587 of the donors, most TCR beta V segments appeared in productive rearrangements about 87% or about 30% of the time, broadly matching IMGT annotations. A further reported finding was that TCR beta sequences accurately predicted the HLA-A and HLA-B alleles for most subjects in the first cohort. The 87-base-pair reads could not distinguish some IMGT-functional V segments, including TRBV6-2 and TRBV6-3, so those segments were excluded. According to a later analysis, TCR association rates differed among HLA loci, with DRB1 alleles showing the most associated TCRs and HLA-C alleles showing the fewest. This cohort had only TCR beta chains sequenced, and the lack of alpha or paired-chain data limited which features could be detected. At a false discovery rate of 0.05, a later analysis linked around 15,000 TCR beta sequences to specific HLA alleles. In a later analysis, HLA-associated TCR beta chains showed more clonal expansion and lower generation probabilities than non-associated chains that were equally common. Correlated functional status among segregating V segments might reflect linkage disequilibrium, but an unknown experimental factor could not be ruled out. Because counts were too low, seventeen rarely observed V segments, including chromosome 9 orphons, were excluded from the earlier analysis of roughly 580 of the donors. A later analysis reported that several top co-occurrence clusters appeared linked to parvovirus B19, influenza, CMV and Epstein-Barr virus. In both the original and validation cohorts, the classifier was reported to diagnose cytomegalovirus status with high specificity and sensitivity. In a later analysis, most CMV-associated TCR beta chains were found to appear HLA-restricted, with HLA associations seemingly driven largely by CMV exposure. Assigning TCR associations to individual alleles was difficult when HLA alleles, especially DR and DQ, strongly co-occurred. The only immune exposure information available for the cohort was CMV serostatus. HLA typing was unavailable for some donors at each locus, so association tests used only the typed subset. According to the authors, the approach could potentially be generalized to other disease states and immunological phenotypes. A later genetic analysis associated a missense DCLRE1C variant with V-gene and J-gene trimming of TCR beta chains, and an independent cohort replicated the association. A later genetic analysis reported fewer N-insertions in productive TCRs among donors in an Asian-associated ancestry cluster than the approximately 670-donor mean. The study listed 164 TCR beta chains as associated with cytomegalovirus.

Trimmed from V: 8 bases; trimmed from J: 4 bases; junction bases lacking a gene match: 7. The germline V gene yields LGHNA for CDR1 and YNFKEQ for CDR2. From the cysteine up to the phenylalanine, the CDR3 has a length of 13 residues. Only the CDR3 DNA stays, 39 bases, in frame from base 1. The protocol used for the library was the immunoSEQ multiplex PCR assay. A mixture of 60 forward primers for TCR Vbeta segments and 13 reverse primers for TCR Jbeta segments was used in the multiplex PCR. The CDR3 region of rearranged TCR beta genes was amplified from genomic DNA with a multiplex PCR assay. The Illumina HiSeq System was used to sequence the amplified TCR beta libraries as 87-base-pair reads. The original methods were these. Across the roughly 670 repertoires, a later analysis counted tens of millions of unique TCR beta chains, roughly 11 million of which were shared by at least two donors. Raw reads were error-corrected and collapsed into unique sequences by a nearest-neighbor algorithm in which closely related sequences were merged to remove PCR and sequencing errors. Alignment of CDR3 sequences to IMGT reference sequences was used to assign V, D and J gene segments. For a sequence to be retained, at least a six-nucleotide match to both a V gene segment and a J gene segment was required. A rearrangement counted as productive if the CDR3 had no stop codons and remained in frame with V and J, and every other rearrangement counted as non-productive. Following IMGT convention, CDR3 was defined as the stretch from the second conserved V-encoded cysteine up to the conserved J-encoded phenylalanine. The earlier analysis of some 540 of the donors excluded any sequence lacking an unambiguous match to a single V gene segment. An earlier analysis of some 500 of the donors classified V segments as functional when productive rearrangements were above 56.7% and as segregating when the standard deviation between donors was above 5%. A statistical classification framework was built for diagnosing cytomegalovirus status from the catalog of TCR beta chain sequences. V and J gene assignment, in a later analysis, came from comparing TCR nucleotide sequences with IMGT/GENE-DB human TR gene sequences. In a later analysis, CDR3 sequences and most-parsimonious VDJ recombination scenarios were assigned using the TCRdist pipeline. In a later analysis, every TCR beta chain was defined by the combination of its CDR3 amino acid sequence and its V-gene family, and reads without a unique V-gene family were dropped. In a later analysis, approximately 590 highly shared, low-generation-probability nucleotide sequences were removed to address suspected cross-contamination and a sequencing artifact. For each public chain, a later analysis derived a clonal expansion index from normalized ranks of inferred template counts within each repertoire. In a later analysis, generation probabilities were computed using a VDJ recombination model fitted to out-of-frame rearrangements, and the results were checked against IGoR. In a later analysis, hypergeometric tests were used to score TCR-TCR, TCR-HLA and TCR-CMV co-occurrence, with a repertoire-size bias correction applied to TCR pairs. To estimate false discovery rates, a later analysis permuted the HLA or CMV assignments 20 times. In a later analysis, co-occurring TCRs were grouped using DBSCAN, and TCRdist sequence similarity was added for clustering within HLA-allele-positive subsets. Co-occurrence clustering excluded repertoires with fewer than 30,000 or more than 120,000 public chains, plus five with anomalous nucleotide sharing. As stored in TCRdb, this immuneACCESS dataset retains in-frame rearrangements with V and J assigned. A fraction of the clones does not appear; measured against another copy, unresolved V genes explain less than half of the discrepancy, and the remainder lacks a known reason. The V and J calls and clone size were taken over from that table, and D and trimming were inferred from the DNA. The sample table lists some 140,000 clones, approximately 80% of them with a count of one. The top ten clones comprise approximately 2% of the sample.

This chain is built from TRBV4-2 and TRBJ1-1, with 7 bases in between that match TRBD1. The sequence was obtained from a young man in good health and CMV-seronegative. Sequencing input: PBMCs. At the DNA level, the sequence is TGTGCCAGCGATAGACAGGGACTCACTGAAGCTTTCTTT. Translated, it gives CASDRQGLTEAFF.